This T cell receptor beta chain stems from a study of response to subunit inactivated influenza vaccine. Germline loops: CDR1 MNHEY, CDR2 SVGEGT. The length of the CDR3 is 21 residues. Trimming removed 2 bases from V and 5 bases from J; junction bases left unmatched: 15. There are many counts of this clonotype. Its antigen remains unidentified. TCRdb re-called the RT-PCR reads with MiXCR, one entry per CDR3 protein. Of 500,000 to 550,000 distinct CDR3 sequences listed, roughly 8.2% were seen once; the top ten hold 10% to 15%. Study-wide points: It was suggested by the authors that few new T cells are recruited by each seasonal influenza vaccination.

The clonotype comes from a man in his fifties or sixties who received an inactivated influenza vaccine. The specimen was PBMCs from blood, collected less than 30 months after vaccination. J is TRBJ2-2 and V is TRBV6-2 or TRBV6-3, with TRBD2 matching 15 bases. The DNA for the CDR3 is TGTGCCAGCAGTTACCCTCGACAGGGCCGAGGACTAGCGGGAGGGACCGGGGAGCTGTTTTTT. It specifies CASSYPRQGRGLAGGTGELFF.